This TCR beta chain is from a study of T cells in Graves' hyperthyroidism and ophthalmopathy. Amplification targeted TCR beta CDR3 regions from RNA transcripts. TCR CDR3 underwent first-round RT-PCR with the HTBI primer set. TCRdb fed the multiplex PCR reads into MiXCR, producing one record per CDR3 protein. The table includes hundreds of thousands of distinct CDR3 sequences, more than 15% detected once. Lactation, pregnancy, other autoimmune disease or uncontrolled infection excluded patients. This CDR3 spans 11 amino acids. V gave up 6 bases and J gave up 4 bases, with 6 bases separating them. J is TRBJ1-2 and V is TRBV12-3 or TRBV12-4; D remains ambiguous. This clonotype originated in a woman aged 18 to 35 with Graves' hyperthyroidism. The sequencing input was blood. DNA of the CDR3: TGTGCCAGCAGCTTTACCTATGGCTACACCTTC. It translates to CASSFTYGYTF.